The clone carrying this T cell receptor (beta chain) was counted at least ten times. Antigen unknown. Germline trimming cut 4 bases from V and 11 bases from J; bases unmatched to any gene: 14. The CDR3 consists of 16 residues. In germline, CDR1 is SGHTA, CDR2 FQGNSA. The data stem from a study of T cell repertoires in cytomegalovirus infection. Study-wide context: Selected CMV epitopes included recently identified HLA-C-restricted ones as well as well-studied HLA-B-restricted ones. TCR beta signatures that were public indicated CMV infection and matching HLA type.

TCRdb itself ran the reads through MiXCR, one entry per CDR3 protein. The sample records fewer than 850,000 distinct CDR3 sequences, roughly 28% being singletons. The study, taken as a whole, reports: The study found HLA-C-restricted CMV-specific TCR beta clonotypes dominating the ex vivo response. Adding up the frequency of public TCR beta families identified people who carried CMV plus the relevant HLA.

This material consisted of cultured CD8+ T cells from PBMCs, taken from culture after CMV antigen stimulation. The genes are TRBV7-2 and TRBJ1-1, with TRBD1 identical over 12 bases. The TCR originated in a human donor in good health (CMV status not recorded). Some clones in this sample may be carry-over from other donors' samples. The CDR3 loop is CASSSPLSRDRGLAFF. CDR3 bases: TGTGCCAGCAGCTCCCCACTGAGTCGGGACAGGGGGCTGGCTTTCTTT.